Presented here are 29 T cell receptor beta chains from one specimen sequenced in a study of T cells in Graves' hyperthyroidism and ophthalmopathy. RNA transcripts provided the source from which TCR beta CDR3 regions were amplified. During a first-round RT-PCR of the TCR CDR3, the HTBI primer set was used. TCRdb fed the multiplex PCR reads into MiXCR, producing one record per CDR3 protein. This sample carries some 720,000 distinct CDR3 sequences, about a sixth of them seen once, and the ten largest clones take around 7.7%. Material: blood. Receptor source: a man aged 18-30 years with Graves' hyperthyroidism.

The genes are TRBV7-9 and TRBJ2-6; 7 bases line up with TRBD1. J gave up 2 bases and V 5 bases, and 15 bases lay outside the gene matches. Germline V gene sequence: CDR1 SEHNR, CDR2 FQNEAQ (reference sequence). The CDR3 is 19 residues long. This CDR3 reads CASSTPRWTGLAGANVLTF. The CDR3 DNA reads as TGTGCCAGCAGCACACCACGGTGGACAGGTCTGGCTGGGGCCAACGTCCTGACTTTC.

Ten or more counts support this clonotype. The chain recombines TRBV5-1 with TRBJ2-3, with TRBD2 identical over 11 bases. Losses at the gene ends were 3 bases for V and 6 bases for J; bases not matched to a gene: 12. This CDR3 is 17 amino acids long. The germline V gene has CDR1 SGHRS and CDR2 YFSETQ. CDR3 sequence reads: CASSSGTSGPGTDTQYF. CDR3 DNA: TGCGCCAGCAGCTCCGGGACTAGCGGACCGGGGACGGATACGCAGTATTTT.

This clonotype was recorded once. Relative to the germline gene, one junction end is altered; a read error may explain this. The V gene is TRBV7-3, the J gene TRBJ2-1; TRBD2 aligns across 13 bases. CDR1 and CDR2 from the germline V gene are SGHTA and FQGTGA. CDR3 length: 15 amino acids. DNA of the CDR3: TGTGCCAGCAGCTCTCGGACTAGCGGGGGAAATGAGCAGTCCTTC. Protein sequence: CASSSRTSGGNEQSF.

This clonotype turned up a few times. J is TRBJ2-6 and V is TRBV7-2; 9 bases agree with TRBD2. Trimming removed 5 bases from V and 2 bases from J; junction bases left unmatched: 19. The germline CDR1 and CDR2 sequences are SGHTA and FQGNSA. The CDR3 contains 21 residues. The CDR3 loop is CASSHTTPSSGRIAGANVLTF. The CDR3 coding sequence is TGTGCCAGCAGCCACACAACACCCTCCAGCGGGAGGATCGCTGGGGCCAACGTCCTGACTTTC.

This clonotype was counted between two and nine times. CDR3 amino acids: CSARVWASGSRETQYF. DNA for the CDR3: TGCAGTGCTAGGGTTTGGGCTAGCGGGAGCAGGGAGACCCAGTACTTC. The chain has TRBV20-1 and TRBJ2-5, with 10 positions matching TRBD2. CDR1 is DFQATT, CDR2 SNEGSKA, per germline (reference sequence). Trimming removed 3 bases from V and 5 bases from J; junction bases left unmatched: 12. The CDR3 has 16 residues.

This clonotype was counted between two and nine times. The V gene is TRBV5-4, the J gene TRBJ2-3, with 7 bases fitting TRBD2. The CDR3 sequence is 15 residues long. V dropped 2 bases and J dropped 4; count of bases not matched to a gene: 7. The germline gives CDR1 SGHNT, CDR2 YYREEE (reference sequence). The CDR3 sequence: CASSFAGAQADTQYF. Here the CDR3 DNA reads TGTGCCAGCAGCTTTGCGGGAGCTCAAGCAGATACGCAGTATTTT.

The chain combines TRBV28 with TRBJ2-4, with 8 bases that match TRBD1. The V segment lost 6 bases and the J segment 3 bases; nucleotides outside the gene matches: 4. CDR3 length: 14 residues. Germline V gene data show CDR1 as MDHEN and CDR2 as SYDVKM. The CDR3 sequence is CASSPGTGKNIQYF. The DNA for the CDR3 is TGTGCCAGCAGCCCTGGGACAGGCAAAAACATTCAGTACTTC.

In its sample, this clonotype was seen many times. The rearrangement links TRBV7-2 to TRBJ2-5; no clear D. CDR1 SGHTA and CDR2 FQGNSA come from the germline V gene. The CDR3 runs to 14 residues. V was clipped by 1 base and J by 5 bases, with 11 bases between them. The CDR3 DNA is TGTGCCAGCAGCTTAGTTGGGCCCCGGGAGACCCAGTACTTC. It translates to CASSLVGPRETQYF.

The genes are TRBV19 and TRBJ1-2; D call uncertain. Trimming cost V 3 bases and J 8 bases, with 13 bases left between them. This CDR3 comprises 13 residues. Germline V CDR1 and CDR2: LNHDA, SQIVND (reference sequence). The CDR3: CASSMEGLRGYTF. CDR3 coding DNA: TGTGCCAGTAGTATGGAGGGCTTAAGAGGCTACACCTTC.

The chain links TRBV19 to TRBJ1-5; D possibly corresponds to TRBD1 (5 bases). CDR1 and CDR2 (germline): LNHDA, SQIVND (reference sequence). Trimming stripped 3 bases from V and 4 bases from J, with 13 bases between. This CDR3 is 15 amino acids long. CDR3 sequence: CASSIGAGRNQPQHF. The CDR3 DNA reads as TGTGCCAGTAGTATTGGGGCAGGGCGAAATCAGCCCCAGCATTTT.

The chain combines TRBV20-1 with TRBJ2-5; D gene uncertain. This CDR3 has 13 residues. The ends were cut back, 3 bases at V and 1 base at J, with 9 bases in the middle. CDR1 DFQATT and CDR2 SNEGSKA come from the germline V gene (reference sequence). CDR3 protein: CSASHPSQETQYF. The DNA of the CDR3 is TGCAGTGCTAGTCACCCCAGCCAAGAGACCCAGTACTTC.

The V and J genes are TRBV28 and TRBJ1-1; D is perhaps TRBD1 (6 bases). From germline, CDR1 is MDHEN and CDR2 SYDVKM. The V gene lost 5 bases and the J gene lost 5 bases, with 15 bases spanning the gap. This CDR3 has 14 residues. In DNA form, the CDR3 reads TGTGCCAGCAGTCCAGGGGCCCGGTTGACTGAAGCTTTCTTT. This sequence encodes CASSPGARLTEAFF.

This clonotype was observed a handful of times. The chain joins TRBV29-1 to TRBJ1-1; D possibly corresponds to TRBD1 (6 bases). Germline loops: CDR1 SQVTM, CDR2 ANQGSEA. The CDR3 sequence is 12 residues long. The V gene lost 8 bases and the J gene lost 7 bases, with 17 bases spanning the gap. The CDR3 region has the DNA TGCAGCATCCACCCCGGGGGCAGTGAAGCTTTCTTT. Translating it yields CSIHPGGSEAFF.

This clonotype was observed once. The gene calls are TRBV10-3 and TRBJ2-2, with TRBD2 as a possible D gene (6 bases). Trimming stripped 6 bases from V and 0 bases from J, with 8 bases between. Germline lookup yields CDR1 ENHRY and CDR2 SYGVKD. The CDR3 runs 14 residues. CDR3: CAIRGTSNTGELFF. The CDR3 DNA is TGTGCCATCAGGGGGACTTCGAACACCGGGGAGCTGTTTTTT.

To note about this clonotype: This may be a read error, as it is one base from a much larger clone. The chain recombines TRBV18 with TRBJ1-1, with D possibly being TRBD1 (5 bases). In germline, CDR1 is KGHSH, CDR2 LQKENI. Between the trimmed V and J ends, which lost 0 bases and 0 bases, there was a span of 17 bases. This CDR3 is 18 amino acids long. This CDR3 reads CASSPPGTPNLMNTEAFF. In DNA, the CDR3 is TGTGCCAGCTCACCACCAGGGACCCCAAACTTGATGAACACTGAAGCTTTCTTT.

The count of this clonotype is one. Mismatch with germline at one junction end may stem from a read error. The chain recombines TRBV19 with TRBJ1-2; D is unresolved. Germline CDR1 is LNHDA and CDR2 is SQIVND (reference sequence). The CDR3 length is 13 residues. The CDR3 loop reads CASSMGANYDYTF. The CDR3 DNA reads TGTGCCAGTTCTATGGGAGCTAACTATGACTACACCTTC.

This clonotype has a handful of counts. V gene TRBV7-9 combines with J gene TRBJ1-2, with D perhaps matching TRBD1 (5 bases). V lost 5 bases to trimming and J lost 6 bases, with 10 bases between them. The CDR3 has 12 amino acids. Germline values: CDR1 SEHNR, CDR2 FQNEAQ (reference sequence). The CDR3 reads CASSQQEDGYTF. CDR3 DNA: TGTGCCAGCAGCCAACAGGAGGATGGCTACACCTTC.

The rearrangement uses TRBV7-3 and TRBJ2-2, with 7 bases aligning to TRBD1. Germline V lookup: CDR1 SGHTA, CDR2 FQGTGA. This CDR3 is 14 amino acids long. Losses at the gene ends were 5 bases for V and 6 bases for J; bases not matched to a gene: 6. CDR3 DNA: TGTGCCAGCAGCGGAACAGGGGTCCCCGGGGAGCTGTTTTTT. This gives the protein CASSGTGVPGELFF.

The rearrangement joins TRBV10-3 to TRBJ2-5; 7 nucleotides line up with TRBD2. CDR1 is ENHRY and CDR2 is SYGVKD in the germline V gene. The junction had 7 bases not matched to a gene; V was cut back by 8 bases and J by 4 bases. The CDR3 spans 13 residues. The CDR3 sequence is CAIGGVAGETQYF. The CDR3, as DNA: TGTGCCATCGGAGGCGTAGCGGGAGAGACCCAGTACTTC.

In regard to this clonotype: This may stem from a read error, because a much larger clone lies one nucleotide away. This likely comes from a read error, as the CDR3 has no conserved phenylalanine or tryptophan at its end. This sequence joins TRBV6-4 and TRBJ2-3; the D is unclear. V shed 5 bases and J shed 0 bases, with 9 bases lying between them. This CDR3 is built from 14 residues. Germline CDR1 MRHNA, CDR2 SNTAGT. Here the CDR3 DNA reads TGTGCCAGCAGTTACGCAGCTAGCACAGATACGCAGTATCTT. Amino acid sequence: CASSYAASTDTQYL.

The gene calls are TRBV18 and TRBJ2-2; D might be TRBD1 or TRBD2, each matching 5 bases. Looked up from germline, CDR1 is KGHSH and CDR2 is LQKENI. V lost 3 bases to trimming and J lost 1 base, with 9 bases between them. The CDR3 runs 15 residues. CDR3 sequence reads: CASSPWDGNTGELFF. CDR3 nucleotide sequence: TGTGCCAGCTCACCTTGGGACGGGAACACCGGGGAGCTGTTTTTT.

This clonotype was seen many times. The genes are TRBV28 and TRBJ1-2, with 11 positions matching TRBD1. The germline gives CDR1 MDHEN, CDR2 SYDVKM. Trimming cost V 4 bases and J 1 base; bases outside gene matches: 5. The CDR3 length is 16 residues. CDR3 bases: TGTGCCAGCAGTTCCGGGACAGGGGGTATTAACTATGGCTACACCTTC. This codes for CASSSGTGGINYGYTF.

CDR3 coding DNA: TGTGCCTGGAGGGGGTTAAGCGACGCCGGGGAGCTGTTTTTT. It encodes CAWRGLSDAGELFF. The chain combines TRBV30 with TRBJ2-2; the D is unclear. The CDR3 loop spans 14 amino acids. Germline V gene data show CDR1 as GTSNPN and CDR2 as SVGIG (reference sequence). V dropped 3 bases and J dropped 6 bases, with 14 bases sitting between them. The full variable domain, its missing parts supplied by reference TRBV30 and TRBJ2-2, is SQTIHQWPATLVQPVGSPLSLECTVEGTSNPNLYWYRQAAGRGLQLLFYSVGIGQISSEVPQNLSASRPQDRQFILSSKKLLLSDSGFYLCAWRGLSDAGELFFGEGSRLTVL.

This chain uses TRBV19 with TRBJ2-3, with TRBD2 matching 7 bases. Germline V gene lookup returns CDR1 LNHDA and CDR2 SQIVND (reference sequence). Trimming took 3 bases from V and 1 from J; bases not matched to a gene: 1. This CDR3 is 14 amino acids long. The DNA for the CDR3 is TGTGCCAGTAGTATCACTAGCGGCACAGATACGCAGTATTTT. Its protein is CASSITSGTDTQYF.

The table lists this clonotype with many counts. J is TRBJ2-5 and V is TRBV2; D is unclear. CDR3 size: 14 residues. V lost 8 bases to trimming and J lost 1 base, with 14 bases between them. CDR1 and CDR2 from the germline V gene are SNHLY and FYNNEI. This CDR3 is CASCRQDIQETQYF. In DNA, the CDR3 is TGTGCCAGCTGCAGACAAGATATCCAAGAGACCCAGTACTTC.

CDR3 sequence: CASSSTIMGDTQYF. The CDR3 coding sequence is TGTGCCAGCAGCTCCACGATAATGGGAGATACGCAGTATTTT. This rearrangement joins TRBV5-6 to TRBJ2-3; D unresolved. Trimming left V 3 bases short and J 5 bases short, with 13 bases between. Germline values: CDR1 SGHDT, CDR2 YYEEEE. This CDR3 has 14 amino acids.

The table lists this clonotype with a few counts. The chain recombines TRBV20-1 with TRBJ1-2, with 9 bases fitting TRBD1. This CDR3 spans 13 amino acids. Germline trimming cut 3 bases from V and 6 bases from J; bases unmatched to any gene: 5. Germline CDR1 DFQATT, CDR2 SNEGSKA (reference sequence). The DNA for the CDR3 is TGCAGTGCTAGTGACAGGGGGAAGGATGGCTACACCTTC. This translates into CSASDRGKDGYTF.

The sample holds many counts of this clonotype. The chain is built from TRBV28 and TRBJ2-3; TRBD2 matches 8 bases. Germline values: CDR1 MDHEN, CDR2 SYDVKM. The CDR3 is 13 amino acids. With 9 bases clipped from V and 4 bases from J, the junction kept 6 bases outside the gene matches. The CDR3 DNA follows: TGTGCCAGTAACCGAGCGGGAGCAGATACGCAGTATTTT. It yields the protein CASNRAGADTQYF.

Ten or more counts support this clonotype. V and J are TRBV11-2 and TRBJ1-5; maybe TRBD1 (5 bases). Per germline, CDR1 SGHAT and CDR2 FQNNGV. The CDR3 is 13 amino acids. V was pared by 4 bases and J by 5 bases, with 9 bases between. For the CDR3, the DNA is TGTGCCAGCAGCTCGACAGTCGATCAGCCCCAGCATTTT. Protein sequence: CASSSTVDQPQHF. The full variable domain, completed using reference TRBV11-2 and TRBJ1-5, is EAGVAQSPRYKIIEKRQSVAFWCNPISGHATLYWYQQILGQGPKLLIQFQNNGVVDDSQLPKDRFSAERLKGVDSTLKIQPAKLEDSAVYLCASSSTVDQPQHFGDGTRLSIL.